The 25 T cell receptor beta chains below were found in one sample sequenced in a study of identical twins. TCRdb reprocessed the 5' RACE reads via MiXCR and lists one record per CDR3 protein. Here the sample spans 450,000 or so distinct CDR3 sequences, roughly 24% being singletons. A further study also used this sample, focusing on T cells expressing NK-cell markers.

The sequenced sample was CD4+ T cells sorted from blood. The receptors were gathered from a young woman in good health.

A few counts support this clonotype. V gene TRBV5-1 combines with J gene TRBJ1-3; D not certain. The ends were cut back, 0 bases at V and 7 bases at J, with 11 bases in the middle. In germline, CDR1 is SGHRS, CDR2 YFSETQ. The CDR3 loop spans 14 amino acids. As DNA, the CDR3 is TGCGCCAGCAGCTTGGGACAATGGGGTAACACCATATATTTT. Protein: CASSLGQWGNTIYF.

The V call is TRBV6-4, the J call TRBJ2-3, with TRBD2 matching over 11 bases. The length of the CDR3 is 16 residues. The junction had 11 bases not matched to a gene; V was cut back by 7 bases and J by 5 bases. In germline, CDR1 is MRHNA, CDR2 SNTAGT. The CDR3 sequence is CASIHGTSGRRDTQYF. The CDR3 region has the DNA TGTGCCAGCATCCACGGGACTAGCGGCAGAAGAGATACGCAGTATTTT.

The chain links TRBV3-1 to TRBJ2-7, with 7 positions matching TRBD1. The length of the CDR3 is 14 residues. Trimming removed 6 bases from V and 8 bases from J; junction bases left unmatched: 13. Germline values: CDR1 LGHDT, CDR2 YNNKEL (reference sequence). CDR3 nucleotides: TGTGCCAGCAGACTCCGGGACAGCCATACGAAGCAGTACTTC. Encoded protein: CASRLRDSHTKQYF.

The genes are TRBV15 and TRBJ2-3; D possibly corresponds to TRBD2 (6 bases). CDR1 LNHNV and CDR2 YYDKDF come from the germline V gene (reference sequence). The CDR3 length is 15 residues. The ends were cut back, 3 bases at V and 4 bases at J, with 14 bases in the middle. The CDR3 sequence: CATSRTRGEADTQYF. CDR3 DNA sequence: TGTGCCACCAGCAGGACTAGGGGAGAGGCAGATACGCAGTATTTT.

The chain uses TRBV20-1 and TRBJ1-5; the D gene is possibly TRBD1 (5 bases). The ends were cut back, 6 bases at V and 5 bases at J, with 11 bases in the middle. CDR1 is DFQATT and CDR2 is SNEGSKA in the germline V gene (reference sequence). There are 12 residues in the CDR3. The CDR3 region has the DNA TGCAGTGCGGTCCAGGGCTATCAGCCCCAGCATTTT. Its protein is CSAVQGYQPQHF.

This sequence joins TRBV6-1 and TRBJ2-1; 9 positions match TRBD1. With 7 bases clipped from V and 4 bases from J, the junction kept 8 bases outside the gene matches. The CDR3 is 15 residues long. Per the germline V gene, CDR1 is MNHNS and CDR2 is SASEGT. The CDR3 coding sequence is TGTGCCAGCACACTTGGGACAGGGAATTACAATGAGCAGTTCTTC. Translation: CASTLGTGNYNEQFF.

The rearrangement uses TRBV20-1 and TRBJ2-3; 9 bases line up with TRBD2. V lost 3 bases, J lost 2 bases, and 12 bases stayed unmatched. The CDR3 extends over 17 amino acids. CDR1 is DFQATT, CDR2 SNEGSKA, per germline (reference sequence). In nucleotides, the CDR3 is TGCAGTGCTAGCGGGGGCGGGAGGGCCCTATTCACAGATACGCAGTATTTT. The encoded protein is CSASGGGRALFTDTQYF.

This clonotype has only a few counts. The CDR3 is CSAKRLAGDIDTQYF. The DNA for the CDR3 is TGCAGTGCTAAAAGACTAGCGGGAGACATAGATACGCAGTATTTT. The chain carries TRBV20-1 and TRBJ2-3; 12 nucleotides line up with TRBD2. The CDR3 spans 15 residues. Germline V gene data show CDR1 as DFQATT and CDR2 as SNEGSKA (reference sequence). V shed 4 bases and J 5 bases; nucleotides not matched to a gene: 7.

This clonotype turned up a few times. This chain links TRBV10-3 with TRBJ2-3; 12 bases are shared with TRBD2. The CDR3 covers 16 residues. Unmatched junction bases numbered 4, after V lost 6 bases and J lost 0 bases. The germline V gene has CDR1 ENHRY and CDR2 SYGVKD. CDR3 sequence reads: CAIRAGTSGSTDTQYF. In DNA, the CDR3 is TGTGCCATCAGGGCCGGGACTAGCGGGAGCACAGATACGCAGTATTTT.

This chain joins TRBV20-1 and TRBJ2-7; 7 positions agree with TRBD2. Germline values: CDR1 DFQATT, CDR2 SNEGSKA (reference sequence). The CDR3 has 14 residues. J lost 5 bases, V lost 3 bases, and 10 bases had no gene match. CDR3 DNA: TGCAGTGCTAGTGTAAGGCTAGCGGCGGACGAGCAGTACTTC. Translation gives CSASVRLAADEQYF.

This clonotype was seen many times. This sequence joins TRBV7-2 and TRBJ2-3, with 7 bases that match TRBD2. The germline CDR1 and CDR2 sequences are SGHTA and FQGNSA. The CDR3 has 16 residues. V was pared by 4 bases and J by 3 bases, with 10 bases of the junction left unmatched. In DNA form, the CDR3 reads TGTGCCAGCAGCTCTAGGGTTGCGGGAGCAACAGATACGCAGTATTTT. Translation gives CASSSRVAGATDTQYF.

V and J are TRBV20-1 and TRBJ2-6; tentative D call: TRBD1 (5 bases). CDR1 is DFQATT and CDR2 is SNEGSKA in the germline V gene (reference sequence). The V gene lost 5 bases and the J gene lost 2 bases, with 10 bases spanning the gap. The CDR3 contains 14 residues. CDR3 amino acids: CSALSGPGANVLTF. CDR3 nucleotide sequence: TGCAGTGCTCTTTCAGGGCCTGGGGCCAACGTCCTGACTTTC.

This clonotype was observed a handful of times. V usage is TRBV29-1 and J usage is TRBJ2-3; possible D gene TRBD2, 5 bases. The CDR3 has 12 amino acids. Germline-derived CDR1 and CDR2 are SQVTM and ANQGSEA. The germline V and J ends were trimmed by 4 bases and 5 bases, with 10 bases remaining between them. The CDR3, as DNA: TGCAGCGTTGTACGGGAAGTAGATACGCAGTATTTT. Translated, it gives CSVVREVDTQYF.

This clonotype was recorded a few times. The chain has TRBV27 and TRBJ1-1; the D is unclear. V lost 2 bases to trimming and J lost 0 bases, with 7 bases between them. This CDR3 is built from 14 residues. The V gene's germline CDR1 is MNHEY and CDR2 SMNVEV (reference sequence). CDR3 residues: CASSLLPVNTEAFF. The CDR3 nucleotides read TGTGCCAGCAGTTTACTCCCGGTGAACACTGAAGCTTTCTTT.

The chain couples TRBV12-3 or TRBV12-4 to TRBJ2-7; the D gene is possibly TRBD2 (5 bases). V lost 5 bases to trimming and J lost 9 bases, with 20 bases between them. This CDR3 region has 14 residues. The CDR3 sequence: CASSPSGGSKVQYF. The CDR3 region has the DNA TGTGCCAGCAGTCCCAGCGGAGGATCTAAGGTGCAGTACTTC.

The V gene is TRBV12-3 or TRBV12-4, the J gene TRBJ1-2; D is ambiguous. The CDR3 totals 12 residues. Trimming removed 3 bases at V and 7 bases at J, with 9 bases between. DNA of the CDR3: TGTGCCAGCAGTTTTGACCAAAGTGGCTACACCTTC. This sequence encodes CASSFDQSGYTF.

This clonotype was detected a few times. The rearrangement uses TRBV12-3 or TRBV12-4 and TRBJ1-2; possible D gene TRBD1, 6 bases. The V and J ends lost 6 bases and 6 bases respectively, with 20 bases between them. This CDR3 has 15 amino acids. The CDR3 sequence: CASRSTGRGADGYTF. The CDR3 bases are TGTGCCAGCAGGTCCACGGGGCGGGGGGCTGATGGCTACACCTTC.

The rearrangement uses TRBV12-3 or TRBV12-4 and TRBJ2-5; TRBD1 might be the D (5 bases). Deletions cut 7 bases from V and 5 bases from J, with 17 bases between. CDR3 length: 14 amino acids. The CDR3 bases are TGTGCCAGCAACCTAGGGGTGACGGGCGAGACCCAGTACTTC. Amino acid sequence: CASNLGVTGETQYF.

The chain uses TRBV10-3 and TRBJ2-7; D gene unclear. Trimming pared 3 bases from V and 4 bases from J, leaving 4 bases between. CDR1 ENHRY and CDR2 SYGVKD come from the germline V gene. The CDR3 totals 11 residues. The CDR3 sequence is CAISEWYEQYF. CDR3 bases: TGTGCCATCAGTGAATGGTACGAGCAGTACTTC.

V gene TRBV5-1 combines with J gene TRBJ2-5; D unclear. Looked up from germline, CDR1 is SGHRS and CDR2 is YFSETQ. There are 14 residues in the CDR3. Trimming took 3 bases from V and 1 from J, leaving 10 bases between them. The chain's CDR3 is CASSSQRTQETQYF. For the CDR3, the DNA is TGCGCCAGCAGCTCCCAGCGCACCCAAGAGACCCAGTACTTC.

The J gene is TRBJ2-1, the V gene TRBV11-2; the D gene is possibly TRBD2 (6 bases). The germline V gene encodes CDR1 SGHAT and CDR2 FQNNGV. V was cut by 5 bases and J by 3 bases, with 17 bases left in between. The CDR3 contains 16 residues. In DNA form, the CDR3 reads TGTGCCAGCAGCGCCGGGACTGGCTGGGTCTACAATGAGCAGTTCTTC. This sequence encodes CASSAGTGWVYNEQFF.

This chain links TRBV10-3 with TRBJ2-5; 7 positions match TRBD2. The germline CDR1 and CDR2 sequences are ENHRY and SYGVKD. The CDR3 loop spans 15 amino acids. Unmatched junction bases numbered 11, after V lost 5 bases and J lost 5 bases. The CDR3 reads CAISPIAGEGETQYF. In DNA form, the CDR3 reads TGTGCCATCAGTCCCATCGCGGGAGAAGGTGAGACCCAGTACTTC.

Only a few counts were recorded for this clonotype. The chain is built from TRBV3-1 and TRBJ2-7, with D perhaps matching TRBD2 (5 bases). Germline CDR1 LGHDT, CDR2 YNNKEL (reference sequence). The V end was cut by 3 bases, the J end by 1 base, with 16 bases between. The CDR3 runs 16 residues. In DNA form, the CDR3 reads TGTGCCAGCAGCCATACAACCCGGGAATCATCCTACGAGCAGTACTTC. Residues: CASSHTTRESSYEQYF.

The rearrangement joins TRBV7-9 to TRBJ1-1, with D perhaps matching TRBD1 (6 bases). Trimming left V 4 bases short and J 0 bases short, with 15 bases between. Germline CDR1 is SEHNR and CDR2 is FQNEAQ (reference sequence). The CDR3 loop spans 16 amino acids. CDR3 nucleotides: TGTGCCAGCAGCTCCGGACAGCCGACAATGAACACTGAAGCTTTCTTT. This translates into CASSSGQPTMNTEAFF. Full variable domain (rest looked up from reference TRBV7-9 and TRBJ1-1): DTGVSQNPRHKITKRGQNVTFRCDPISEHNRLYWYRQTLGQGPEFLTYFQNEAQLEKSRLLSDRFSAERPKGSFSTLEIQRTEQGDSAMYLCASSSGQPTMNTEAFFGQGTRLTVV.

This clonotype turned up a few times. This CDR3 is CASSETSSSTEAFF. For the CDR3, the DNA is TGCGCCAGCAGTGAGACCTCTAGTAGTACTGAAGCTTTCTTT. The rearrangement joins TRBV10-1 to TRBJ1-1; D gene unclear. Germline V gene sequence: CDR1 WNHNN, CDR2 SYGVQD (reference sequence). The CDR3 spans 14 residues. Trimming stripped 2 bases from V and 5 bases from J, with 12 bases between.